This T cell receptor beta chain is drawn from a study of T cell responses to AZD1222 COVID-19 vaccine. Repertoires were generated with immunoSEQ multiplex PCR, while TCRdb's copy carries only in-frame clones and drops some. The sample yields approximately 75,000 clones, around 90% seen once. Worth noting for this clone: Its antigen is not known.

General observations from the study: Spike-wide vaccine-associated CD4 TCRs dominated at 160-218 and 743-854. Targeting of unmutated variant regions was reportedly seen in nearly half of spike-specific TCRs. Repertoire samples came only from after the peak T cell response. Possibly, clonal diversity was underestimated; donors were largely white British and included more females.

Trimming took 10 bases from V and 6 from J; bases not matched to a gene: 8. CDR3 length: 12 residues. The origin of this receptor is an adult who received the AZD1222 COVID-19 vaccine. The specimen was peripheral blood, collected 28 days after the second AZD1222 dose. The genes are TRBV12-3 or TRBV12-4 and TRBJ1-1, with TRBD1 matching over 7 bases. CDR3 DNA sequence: TGTGCCATACAGGAACAGGGGCCTGAAGCTTTCTTT. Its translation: CAIQEQGPEAFF.